These 6 T cell receptor beta chains came from one sample sequenced in a study of OX40 agonist ivuxolimab in advanced cancers. TCRdb's table, derived via immunoSEQ multiplex PCR, lists solely in-frame clones and lacks some. The sample has about 79,000 clones; roughly 94% are singletons. Material: CD4+ or CD8+ T cells sorted from blood, obtained in a trial of the OX40 agonist ivuxolimab. The receptor source for this set is an adult with an advanced solid tumor such as melanoma, head and neck, liver or kidney cancer.

The chain has TRBV9 and TRBJ2-7; TRBD1 might be the D (6 bases). V lost 0 bases to trimming and J lost 7 bases, with 17 bases between them. Germline CDR1 and CDR2: SGDLS and YYNGEE. The CDR3 sequence is 15 residues long. CDR3 nucleotides: TGTGCCAGCAGCGTAGGAGGGGACAAGGGGCGGGAGCAGTACTTC. Translated: CASSVGGDKGREQYF. The full variable domain, completed using reference TRBV9 and TRBJ2-7, is DSGVTQTPKHLITATGQRVTLRCSPRSGDLSVYWYQQSLDQGLQFLIQYYNGEERAKGNILERFSAQQFPDLHSELNLSSLELGDSALYFCASSVGGDKGREQYFGPGTRLTVT.

This chain links TRBV7-7 with TRBJ2-1; no clear D gene. CDR1 and CDR2 from the germline V gene are SSHAT and FNYEAQ (reference sequence). V was clipped by 2 bases and J by 4 bases, with 9 bases between them. The CDR3 has 14 residues. DNA for the CDR3: TGTGCCAGCAGCTTATCCCCTCAATACAATGAGCAGTTCTTC. Amino acids: CASSLSPQYNEQFF.

The CDR3 reads CASSAGGMDYNEQFF. As DNA, the CDR3 is TGTGCCAGCAGTGCAGGGGGCATGGACTACAATGAGCAGTTCTTC. The chain links TRBV28 to TRBJ2-1; TRBD1 matches at 8 bases. Unmatched junction bases numbered 6, after V lost 5 bases and J lost 3 bases. Germline V gives CDR1 MDHEN, CDR2 SYDVKM. The CDR3 has 15 residues.

The rearrangement joins TRBV27 to TRBJ2-1; tentatively, D is TRBD1 (5 bases). V lost 3 bases and J 7 bases, leaving 10 bases between the germline ends. This CDR3 spans 13 amino acids. CDR1 is MNHEY, CDR2 SMNVEV, per germline (reference sequence). CDR3 sequence (DNA): TGTGCCAGCAGTTTGGGGCCAGGTAATGAGCAGTTCTTC. Amino acid sequence: CASSLGPGNEQFF.

This clone is a singleton in its sample. V is TRBV28 and J is TRBJ1-2; 7 nucleotides line up with TRBD1. V was clipped by 1 base and J by 8 bases; unmatched bases: 7. The CDR3 is 14 residues long. Germline CDR1 is MDHEN and CDR2 is SYDVKM. The CDR3 sequence is CASSLSGLRGGYTF. Written as DNA, the CDR3 is TGTGCCAGCAGTTTATCGGGACTCAGGGGGGGCTACACCTTC.

There are many counts of this clone. The chain uses TRBV6-1 and TRBJ2-1, with D possibly matching TRBD2 (5 bases). The V gene lost 0 bases and the J gene lost 7 bases, with 13 bases spanning the gap. The CDR3 spans 15 residues. Germline lookup yields CDR1 MNHNS and CDR2 SASEGT. The DNA for the CDR3 is TGTGCCAGCAGTGAAGCGTCGGGGAGTGGGAATGAGCAGTTCTTC. Translated, it gives CASSEASGSGNEQFF.